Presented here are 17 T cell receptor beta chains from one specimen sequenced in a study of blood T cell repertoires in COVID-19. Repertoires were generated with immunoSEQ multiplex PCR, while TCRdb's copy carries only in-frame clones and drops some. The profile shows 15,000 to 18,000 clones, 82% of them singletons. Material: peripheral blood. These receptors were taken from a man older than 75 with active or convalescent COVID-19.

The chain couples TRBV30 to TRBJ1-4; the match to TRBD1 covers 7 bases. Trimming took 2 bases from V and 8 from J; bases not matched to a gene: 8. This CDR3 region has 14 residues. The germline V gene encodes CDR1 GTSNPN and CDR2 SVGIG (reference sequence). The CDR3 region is CAWSRRQGGEKLFF. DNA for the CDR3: TGTGCCTGGAGTCGGCGTCAGGGGGGCGAAAAACTGTTTTTT.

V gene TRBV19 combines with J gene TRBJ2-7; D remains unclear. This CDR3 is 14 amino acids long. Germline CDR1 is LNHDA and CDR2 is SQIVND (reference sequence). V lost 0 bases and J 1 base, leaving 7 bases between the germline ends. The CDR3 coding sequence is TGTGCCAGTAGTATAGAGGCGGAGTCCTACGAGCAGTACTTC. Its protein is CASSIEAESYEQYF.

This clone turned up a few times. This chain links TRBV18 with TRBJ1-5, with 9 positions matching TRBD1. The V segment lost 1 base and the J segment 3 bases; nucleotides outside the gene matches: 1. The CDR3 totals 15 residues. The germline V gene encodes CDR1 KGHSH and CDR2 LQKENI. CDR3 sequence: CASSPRTGDNQPQHF. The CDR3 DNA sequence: TGTGCCAGCTCACCACGGACAGGGGACAATCAGCCCCAGCATTTT.

DNA of the CDR3: TGTGCCACTGCGGACAGGCTAAAAGTCGAGCAGTACTTC. It codes for CATADRLKVEQYF. This sequence joins TRBV2 and TRBJ2-7; 7 bases fit TRBD1. Germline loops: CDR1 SNHLY, CDR2 FYNNEI. The CDR3 has 13 amino acids. After removal of 10 bases from V and 6 bases from J, the junction contained 12 bases not matched to a gene.

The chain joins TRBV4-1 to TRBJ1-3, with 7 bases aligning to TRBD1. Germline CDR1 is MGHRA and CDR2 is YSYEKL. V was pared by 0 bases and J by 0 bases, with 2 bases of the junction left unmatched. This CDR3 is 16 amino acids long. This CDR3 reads CASSQEGTVSGNTIYF. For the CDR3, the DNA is TGCGCCAGCAGCCAAGAGGGGACAGTCTCTGGAAACACCATATATTTT.

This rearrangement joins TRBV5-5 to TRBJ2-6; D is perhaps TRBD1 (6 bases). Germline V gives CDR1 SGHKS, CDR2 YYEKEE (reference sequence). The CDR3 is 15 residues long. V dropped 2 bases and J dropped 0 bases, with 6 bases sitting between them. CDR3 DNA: TGTGCCAGCAGCTTACAGGGCTCTGGGGCCAACGTCCTGACTTTC. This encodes CASSLQGSGANVLTF.

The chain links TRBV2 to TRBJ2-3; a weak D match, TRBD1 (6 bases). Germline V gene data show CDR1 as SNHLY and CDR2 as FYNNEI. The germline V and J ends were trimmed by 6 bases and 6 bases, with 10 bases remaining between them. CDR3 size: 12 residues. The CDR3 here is CASSWQGDTQYF. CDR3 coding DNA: TGTGCCAGCAGCTGGCAGGGGGATACGCAGTATTTT.

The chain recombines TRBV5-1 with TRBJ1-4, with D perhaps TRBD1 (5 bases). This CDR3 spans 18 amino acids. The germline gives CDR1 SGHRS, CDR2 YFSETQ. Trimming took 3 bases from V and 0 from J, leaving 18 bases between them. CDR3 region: CASSSSPQGSATNEKLFF. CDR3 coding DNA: TGCGCCAGCAGCTCAAGCCCCCAGGGATCAGCAACTAATGAAAAACTGTTTTTT.

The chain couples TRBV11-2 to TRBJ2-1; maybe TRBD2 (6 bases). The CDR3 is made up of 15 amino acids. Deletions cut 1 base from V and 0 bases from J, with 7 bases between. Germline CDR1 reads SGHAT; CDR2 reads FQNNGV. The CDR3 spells CASSLVGGSYNEQFF. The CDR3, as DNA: TGTGCCAGCAGCTTAGTGGGGGGCTCCTACAATGAGCAGTTCTTC.

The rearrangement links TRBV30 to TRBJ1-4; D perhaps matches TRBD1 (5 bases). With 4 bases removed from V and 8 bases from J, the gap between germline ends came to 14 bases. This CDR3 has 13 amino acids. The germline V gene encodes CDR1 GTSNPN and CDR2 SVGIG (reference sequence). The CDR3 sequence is CAWNPGVEEKLFF. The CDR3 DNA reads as TGTGCCTGGAACCCGGGGGTGGAGGAAAAACTGTTTTTT. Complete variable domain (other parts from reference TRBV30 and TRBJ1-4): SQTIHQWPATLVQPVGSPLSLECTVEGTSNPNLYWYRQAAGRGLQLLFYSVGIGQISSEVPQNLSASRPQDRQFILSSKKLLLSDSGFYLCAWNPGVEEKLFFGSGTQLSVL.

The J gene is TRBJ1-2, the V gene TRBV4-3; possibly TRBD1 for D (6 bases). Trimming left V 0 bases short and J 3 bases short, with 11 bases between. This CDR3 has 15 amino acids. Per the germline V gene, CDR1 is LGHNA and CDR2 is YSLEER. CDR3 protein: CASSQDVRGDYGYTF. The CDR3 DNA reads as TGCGCCAGCAGCCAAGATGTCAGGGGAGACTATGGCTACACCTTC.

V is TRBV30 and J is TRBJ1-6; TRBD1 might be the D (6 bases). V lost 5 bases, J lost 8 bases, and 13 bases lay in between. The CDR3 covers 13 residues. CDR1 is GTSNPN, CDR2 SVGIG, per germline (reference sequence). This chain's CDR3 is CAWAGQPDSPLHF. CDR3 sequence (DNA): TGTGCCTGGGCAGGACAGCCCGATTCACCCCTCCACTTT.

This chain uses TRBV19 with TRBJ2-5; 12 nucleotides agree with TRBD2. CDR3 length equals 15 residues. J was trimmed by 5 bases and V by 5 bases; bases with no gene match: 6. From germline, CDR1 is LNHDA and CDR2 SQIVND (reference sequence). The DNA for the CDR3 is TGTGCCAGTAGTGAATCTAGCGGGGGGGCCGAGACCCAGTACTTC. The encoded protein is CASSESSGGAETQYF.

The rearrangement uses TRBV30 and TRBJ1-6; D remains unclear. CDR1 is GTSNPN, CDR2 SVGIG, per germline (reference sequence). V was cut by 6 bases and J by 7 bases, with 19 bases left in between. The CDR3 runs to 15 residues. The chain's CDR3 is CACNLGGRLNSPLHF. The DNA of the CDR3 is TGTGCCTGTAACCTTGGCGGGCGGTTAAATTCACCCCTCCACTTT.

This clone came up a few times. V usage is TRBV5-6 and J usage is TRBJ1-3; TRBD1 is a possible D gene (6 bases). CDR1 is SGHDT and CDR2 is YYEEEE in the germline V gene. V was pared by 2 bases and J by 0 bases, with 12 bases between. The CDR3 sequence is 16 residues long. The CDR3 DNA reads TGTGCCAGCAGCTTACCCGCGGACAGCTCTGGAAACACCATATATTTT. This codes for CASSLPADSSGNTIYF. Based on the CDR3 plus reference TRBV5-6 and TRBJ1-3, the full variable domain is DAGVTQSPTHLIKTRGQQVTLRCSPKSGHDTVSWYQQALGQGPQFIFQYYEEEERQRGNFPDRFSGHQFPNYSSELNVNALLLGDSALYLCASSLPADSSGNTIYFGEGSWLTVV.

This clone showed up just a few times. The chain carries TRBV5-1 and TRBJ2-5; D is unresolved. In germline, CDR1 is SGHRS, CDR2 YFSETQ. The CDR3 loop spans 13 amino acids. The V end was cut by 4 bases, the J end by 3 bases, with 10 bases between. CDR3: CASSTLEKETQYF. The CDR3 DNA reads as TGCGCCAGCAGCACCTTGGAGAAAGAGACCCAGTACTTC.

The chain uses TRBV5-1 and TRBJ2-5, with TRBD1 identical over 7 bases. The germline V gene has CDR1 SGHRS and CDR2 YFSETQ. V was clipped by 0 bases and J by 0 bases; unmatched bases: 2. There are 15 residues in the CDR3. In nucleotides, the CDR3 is TGCGCCAGCAGCTTGGTGGGGACAGACCAAGAGACCCAGTACTTC. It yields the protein CASSLVGTDQETQYF.